This T cell receptor beta chain was retrieved from a study of blood T cell repertoires in COVID-19. Study-wide context: Italy, Spain and the United States were the sources of the convalescent and acute COVID-19 samples. In each case, the material was cDNA or gDNA derived from T cells, B-cell-depleted T cells, or PBMCs.

V gave up 8 bases and J gave up 4 bases, with 14 bases separating them. CDR1 and CDR2 (germline): MDHEN, SYDVKM. The CDR3 length is 13 residues. Authors' analysis steps: Reference gene primer amplification gave nucleated cell count estimates. Sequencing was performed with immunoSEQ multiplex PCR; in TCRdb, only in-frame clones are kept and a portion is missing. That table supplies the V and J calls and clone size; D and trimming were determined from the DNA. Here the sample spans 100,000 or so clones, about nine tenths being singletons. The rearrangement links TRBV28 to TRBJ1-2; D may be TRBD1 (6 bases). The sequence was collected from a man in his sixties with acute or convalescent COVID-19. Source material: peripheral blood. CDR3 in amino acids: CASFGGGGYGYTF. CDR3 in DNA: TGTGCCAGCTTCGGGGGAGGGGGCTATGGCTACACCTTC.